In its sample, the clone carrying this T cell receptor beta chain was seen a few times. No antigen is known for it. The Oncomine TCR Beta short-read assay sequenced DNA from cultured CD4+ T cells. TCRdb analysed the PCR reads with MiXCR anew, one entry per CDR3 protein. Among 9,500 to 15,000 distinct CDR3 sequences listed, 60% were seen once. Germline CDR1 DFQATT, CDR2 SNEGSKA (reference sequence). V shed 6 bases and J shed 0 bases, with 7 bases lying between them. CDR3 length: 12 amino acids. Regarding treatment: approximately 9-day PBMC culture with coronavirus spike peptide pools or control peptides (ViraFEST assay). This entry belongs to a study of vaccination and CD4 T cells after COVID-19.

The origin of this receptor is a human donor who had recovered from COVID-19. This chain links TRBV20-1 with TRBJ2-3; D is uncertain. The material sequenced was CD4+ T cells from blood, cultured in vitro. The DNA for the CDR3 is TGCAGTGCCCCACAAAGCACAGATACGCAGTATTTT. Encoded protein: CSAPQSTDTQYF.